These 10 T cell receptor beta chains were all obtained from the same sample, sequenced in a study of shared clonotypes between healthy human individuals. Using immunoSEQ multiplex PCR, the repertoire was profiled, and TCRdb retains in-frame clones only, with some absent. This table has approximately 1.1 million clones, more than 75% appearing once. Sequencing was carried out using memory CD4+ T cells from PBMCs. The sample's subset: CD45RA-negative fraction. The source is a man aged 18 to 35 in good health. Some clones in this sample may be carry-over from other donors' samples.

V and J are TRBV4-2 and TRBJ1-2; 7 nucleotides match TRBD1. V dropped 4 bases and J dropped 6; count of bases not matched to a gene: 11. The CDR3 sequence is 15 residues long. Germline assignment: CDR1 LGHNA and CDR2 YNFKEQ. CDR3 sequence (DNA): TGTGCCAGCAGCCCAGTAACAGGGGAAGGTGATGGCTACACCTTC. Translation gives CASSPVTGEGDGYTF.

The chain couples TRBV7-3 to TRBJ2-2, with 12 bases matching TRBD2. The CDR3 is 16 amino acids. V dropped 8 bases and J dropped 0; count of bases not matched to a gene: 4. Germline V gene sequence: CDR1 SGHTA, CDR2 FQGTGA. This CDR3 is CASGLAGPSNTGELFF. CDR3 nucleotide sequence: TGTGCCAGCGGACTAGCGGGACCCTCGAACACCGGGGAGCTGTTTTTT.

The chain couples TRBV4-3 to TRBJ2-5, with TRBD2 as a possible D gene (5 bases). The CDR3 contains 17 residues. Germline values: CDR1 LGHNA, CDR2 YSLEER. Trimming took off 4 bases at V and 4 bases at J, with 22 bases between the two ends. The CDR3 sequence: CASSPSRVNSYSETQYF. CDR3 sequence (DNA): TGCGCCAGCAGCCCTTCGAGGGTAAATTCATACTCAGAGACCCAGTACTTC.

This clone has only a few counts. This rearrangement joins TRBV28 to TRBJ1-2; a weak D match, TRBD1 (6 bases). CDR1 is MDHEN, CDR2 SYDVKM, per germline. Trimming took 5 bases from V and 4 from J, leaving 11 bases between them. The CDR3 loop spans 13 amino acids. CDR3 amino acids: CASSTRTAYGYTF. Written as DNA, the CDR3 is TGTGCCAGCAGTACCCGGACAGCCTATGGCTACACCTTC.

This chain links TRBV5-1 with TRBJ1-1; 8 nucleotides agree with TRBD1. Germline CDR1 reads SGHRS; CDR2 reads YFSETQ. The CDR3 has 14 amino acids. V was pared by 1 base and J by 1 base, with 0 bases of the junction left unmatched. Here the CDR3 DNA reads TGCGCCAGCAGCTTGACAGGGGGGAACACTGAAGCTTTCTTT. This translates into CASSLTGGNTEAFF.

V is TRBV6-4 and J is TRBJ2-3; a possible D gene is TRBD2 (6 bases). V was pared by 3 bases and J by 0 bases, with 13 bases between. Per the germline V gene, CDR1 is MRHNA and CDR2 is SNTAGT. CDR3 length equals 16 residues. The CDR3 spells CASSERDPPSTDTQYF. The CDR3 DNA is TGTGCCAGCAGTGAGCGGGATCCACCTAGCACAGATACGCAGTATTTT.

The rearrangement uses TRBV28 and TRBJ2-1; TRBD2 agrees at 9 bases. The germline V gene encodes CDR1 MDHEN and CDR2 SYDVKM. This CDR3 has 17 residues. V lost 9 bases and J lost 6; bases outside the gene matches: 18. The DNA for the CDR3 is TGTGCCAGTGAGGGACTAGCCGGGAGGAAGGGGGGCAATGAGCAGTTCTTC. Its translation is CASEGLAGRKGGNEQFF. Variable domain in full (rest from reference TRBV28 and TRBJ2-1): DVKVTQSSRYLVKRTGEKVFLECVQDMDHENMFWYRQDPGLGLRLIYFSYDVKMKEKGDIPEGYSVSREKKERFSLILESASTNQTSMYLCASEGLAGRKGGNEQFFGPGTRLTVL.

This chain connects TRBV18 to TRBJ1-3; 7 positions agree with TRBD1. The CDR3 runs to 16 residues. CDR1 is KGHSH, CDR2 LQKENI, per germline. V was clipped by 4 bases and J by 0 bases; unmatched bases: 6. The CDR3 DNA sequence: TGTGCCAGCTCACTGACAGGGCCTAACTCTGGAAACACCATATATTTT. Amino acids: CASSLTGPNSGNTIYF.

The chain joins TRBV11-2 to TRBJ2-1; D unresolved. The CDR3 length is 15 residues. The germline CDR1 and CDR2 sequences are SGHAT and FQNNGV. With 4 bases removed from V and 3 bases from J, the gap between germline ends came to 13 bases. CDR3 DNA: TGTGCCAGCAGCTATCGGATTGTCCGCTACAATGAGCAGTTCTTC. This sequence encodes CASSYRIVRYNEQFF.

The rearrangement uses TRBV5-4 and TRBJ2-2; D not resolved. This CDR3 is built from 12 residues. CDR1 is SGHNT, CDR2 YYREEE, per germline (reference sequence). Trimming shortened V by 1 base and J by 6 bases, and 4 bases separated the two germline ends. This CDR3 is CASSLFPGELFF. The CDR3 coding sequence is TGTGCCAGCAGCTTGTTTCCCGGGGAGCTGTTTTTT.